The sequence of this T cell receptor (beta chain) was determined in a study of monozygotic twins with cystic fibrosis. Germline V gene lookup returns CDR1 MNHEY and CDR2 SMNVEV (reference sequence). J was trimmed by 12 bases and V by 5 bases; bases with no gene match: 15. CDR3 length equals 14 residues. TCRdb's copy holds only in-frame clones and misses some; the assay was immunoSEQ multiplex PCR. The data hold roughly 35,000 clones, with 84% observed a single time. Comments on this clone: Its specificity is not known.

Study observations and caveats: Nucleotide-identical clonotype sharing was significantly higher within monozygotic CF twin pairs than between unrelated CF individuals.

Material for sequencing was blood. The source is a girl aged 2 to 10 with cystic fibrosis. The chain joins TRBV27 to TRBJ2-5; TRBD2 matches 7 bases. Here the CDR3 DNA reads TGTGCCAGCAGTCTCTTATCTAAGGGAGGGCTTGAGTACTTC. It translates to CASSLLSKGGLEYF.